The T cell receptor beta chain described here comes from a study of control samples from healthy donors and cancer patients. Clones were read by immunoSEQ multiplex PCR, and TCRdb kept only the in-frame ones, dropping some. The table records around 140,000 clones, 90% to 95% of them present only once. Germline CDR1 reads MDHEN; CDR2 reads SYDVKM. J was trimmed by 5 bases and V by 5 bases; bases with no gene match: 13. CDR3 size: 17 residues. This TCR was sampled from a man in his forties in good health. Sequencing used blood. V gene TRBV28 combines with J gene TRBJ2-3, with 10 bases that match TRBD1. CDR3 loop: CASSLSRGTGEGDTQYF. The CDR3 nucleotides read TGTGCCAGCAGTCTGTCGAGGGGGACAGGGGAAGGAGATACGCAGTATTTT.